This T cell receptor beta chain was documented in a study of CXCR3-negative and CXCR3-positive naive CD8 T cells. Study results and caveats: Much lower diversity was found in memory CD8+ cells, while both naive subsets had comparably high diversity. CXCR3-positive naive cells had more hydrophobic TRB CDR3s than CXCR3-negative naive cells.

This CDR3 has 12 amino acids. As regards this clonotype: Antigen: not known.

The libraries of TRB cDNA were constructed through 5' RACE using UMI labels. With the 5' RACE reads reprocessed, TCRdb shows one record per CDR3 protein and no DNA. This table lists 100,000 to 150,000 distinct CDR3 sequences. The sequenced sample consisted of naive CXCR3- CD8+ T cells from blood. Subset specified: CD45RO-CCR7+CD27+CD95- naive CD8+ T cells lacking CXCR3 (TNR3-). The receptor's source is a human donor in good health. Some clones in this sample may be carry-over from other donors' samples. The rearrangement links TRBV12-3 or TRBV12-4 to TRBJ2-2. The CDR3: CASSLVGGELFF.